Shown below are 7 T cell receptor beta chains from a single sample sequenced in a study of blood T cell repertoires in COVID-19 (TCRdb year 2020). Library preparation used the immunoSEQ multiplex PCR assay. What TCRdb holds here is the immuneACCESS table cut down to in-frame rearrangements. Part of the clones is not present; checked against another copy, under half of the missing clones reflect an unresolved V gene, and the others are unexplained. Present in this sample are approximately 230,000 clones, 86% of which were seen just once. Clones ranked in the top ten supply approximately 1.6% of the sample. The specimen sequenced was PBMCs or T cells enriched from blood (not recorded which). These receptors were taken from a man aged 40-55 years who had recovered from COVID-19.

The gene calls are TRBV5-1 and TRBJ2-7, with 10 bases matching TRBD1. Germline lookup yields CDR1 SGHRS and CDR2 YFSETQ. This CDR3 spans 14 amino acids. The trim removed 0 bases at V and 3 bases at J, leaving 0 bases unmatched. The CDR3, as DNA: TGCGCCAGCAGCTTGGGGACAGGGGGCTACGAGCAGTACTTC. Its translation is CASSLGTGGYEQYF.

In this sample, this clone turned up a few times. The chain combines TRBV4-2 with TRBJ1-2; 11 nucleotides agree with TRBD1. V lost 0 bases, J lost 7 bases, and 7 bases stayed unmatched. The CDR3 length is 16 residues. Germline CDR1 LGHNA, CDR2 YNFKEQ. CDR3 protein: CASSQDLGQGGGGYTF. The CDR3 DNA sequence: TGTGCCAGCAGCCAAGACTTGGGACAGGGGGGCGGTGGCTACACCTTC.

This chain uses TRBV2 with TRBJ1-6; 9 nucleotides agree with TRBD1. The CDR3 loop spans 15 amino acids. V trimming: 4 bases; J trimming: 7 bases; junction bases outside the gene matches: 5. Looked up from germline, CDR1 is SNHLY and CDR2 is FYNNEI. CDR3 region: CASSVRTGENSPLHF. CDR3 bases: TGTGCCAGCAGTGTTAGGACAGGGGAGAATTCACCCCTCCACTTT.

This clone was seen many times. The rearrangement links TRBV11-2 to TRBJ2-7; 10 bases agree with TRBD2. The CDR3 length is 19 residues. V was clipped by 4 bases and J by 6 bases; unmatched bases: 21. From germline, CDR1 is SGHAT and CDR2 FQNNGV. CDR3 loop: CASSSTQIIAGGPPSEQYF. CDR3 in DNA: TGTGCCAGCAGCTCGACCCAAATTATAGCGGGAGGCCCACCATCCGAGCAGTACTTC.

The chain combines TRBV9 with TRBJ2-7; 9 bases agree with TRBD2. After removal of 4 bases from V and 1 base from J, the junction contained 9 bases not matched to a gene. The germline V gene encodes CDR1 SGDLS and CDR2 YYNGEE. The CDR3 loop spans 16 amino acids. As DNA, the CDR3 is TGTGCCAGCAGCAAATCTAGCGGGGCCTTTTCCTACGAGCAGTACTTC. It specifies CASSKSSGAFSYEQYF. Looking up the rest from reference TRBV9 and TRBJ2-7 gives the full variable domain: DSGVTQTPKHLITATGQRVTLRCSPRSGDLSVYWYQQSLDQGLQFLIQYYNGEERAKGNILERFSAQQFPDLHSELNLSSLELGDSALYFCASSKSSGAFSYEQYFGPGTRLTVT.

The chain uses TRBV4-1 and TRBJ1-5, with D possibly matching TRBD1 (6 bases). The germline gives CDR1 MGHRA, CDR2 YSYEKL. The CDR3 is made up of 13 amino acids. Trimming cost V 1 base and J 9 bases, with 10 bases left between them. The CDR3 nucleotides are TGCGCCAGCAGCCAAGTCGGGGGGCTGCCCCAGCATTTT. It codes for CASSQVGGLPQHF.

CDR3 amino acids: CASSTTVNTEAFF. The CDR3 DNA reads as TGTGCCAGTAGTACGACAGTCAACACTGAAGCTTTCTTT. V is TRBV19 and J is TRBJ1-1; D is possibly TRBD1 (5 bases). Germline CDR1 and CDR2: LNHDA and SQIVND (reference sequence). CDR3 length: 13 residues. V dropped 4 bases and J dropped 2 bases, with 8 bases sitting between them. Combining the CDR3 with reference TRBV19 and TRBJ1-1 gives the whole variable domain DGGITQSPKYLFRKEGQNVTLSCEQNLNHDAMYWYRQDPGQGLRLIYYSQIVNDFQKGDIAEGYSVSREKKESFPLTVTSAQKNPTAFYLCASSTTVNTEAFFGQGTRLTVV.